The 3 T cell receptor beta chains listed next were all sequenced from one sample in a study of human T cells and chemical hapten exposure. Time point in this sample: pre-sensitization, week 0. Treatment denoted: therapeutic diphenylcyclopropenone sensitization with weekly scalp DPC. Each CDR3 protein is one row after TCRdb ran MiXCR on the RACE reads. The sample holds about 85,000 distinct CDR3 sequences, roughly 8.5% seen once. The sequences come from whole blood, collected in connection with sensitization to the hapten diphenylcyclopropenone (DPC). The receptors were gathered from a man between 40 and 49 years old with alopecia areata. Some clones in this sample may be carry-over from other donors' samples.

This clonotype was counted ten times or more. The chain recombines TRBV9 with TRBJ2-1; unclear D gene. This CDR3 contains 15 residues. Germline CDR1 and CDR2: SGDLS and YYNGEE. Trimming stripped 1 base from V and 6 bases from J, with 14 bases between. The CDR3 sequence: CASSVWSQFRNEQFF. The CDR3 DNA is TGTGCCAGCAGCGTATGGTCCCAGTTTCGCAATGAGCAGTTCTTC.

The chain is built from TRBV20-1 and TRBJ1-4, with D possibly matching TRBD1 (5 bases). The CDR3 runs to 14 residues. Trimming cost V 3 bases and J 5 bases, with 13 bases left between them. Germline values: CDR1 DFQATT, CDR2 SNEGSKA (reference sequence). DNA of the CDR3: TGCAGTGCTAGTACGGGACGGACAAATGAAAAACTGTTTTTT. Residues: CSASTGRTNEKLFF.

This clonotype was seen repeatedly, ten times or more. The CDR3 region has the DNA TGCAGTGCCTACGGAAACACAGATACGCAGTATTTT. Its protein product is CSAYGNTDTQYF. The chain is built from TRBV20-1 and TRBJ2-3; D uncertain. Germline V gene lookup returns CDR1 DFQATT and CDR2 SNEGSKA (reference sequence). The CDR3 covers 12 residues. Trimming took off 6 bases at V and 2 bases at J, with 9 bases between the two ends.